A single sample gave rise to the 17 T cell receptor beta chains below, sequenced in a study of ipilimumab plus nivolumab after autologous stem cell transplantation. Data came from immunoSEQ multiplex PCR; TCRdb stores just in-frame clones and leaves some out. The sample records fewer than 15,000 clones, around 79% being singletons. Sequencing used PBMCs, obtained in a trial of ipilimumab plus nivolumab as post-transplant consolidation. These receptors all come from a male donor with primary mediastinal lymphoma.

The V call is TRBV2, the J call TRBJ1-5; 8 bases agree with TRBD1. The CDR3 covers 16 residues. Per the germline V gene, CDR1 is SNHLY and CDR2 is FYNNEI. V trimming: 5 bases; J trimming: 4 bases; junction bases outside the gene matches: 10. CDR3 sequence (DNA): TGTGCCAGCAGTCTGAATCTTGGACAGGGTAATCAGCCCCAGCATTTT. This codes for CASSLNLGQGNQPQHF.

The chain links TRBV7-8 to TRBJ2-7, with 8 bases lining up with TRBD1. CDR3 length equals 15 residues. Germline CDR1 and CDR2: SGHVS and FQNEAQ. The V gene end was trimmed by 1 base and the J gene end by 5 bases; junction bases not matched to a gene: 7. The CDR3 is CASSLGLTGVNEQYF. The DNA for the CDR3 is TGTGCCAGCAGCTTAGGATTGACAGGGGTCAACGAGCAGTACTTC. The entire variable domain, with the rest obtained from reference TRBV7-8 and TRBJ2-7, is as follows: GAGVSQSPRYKVAKRGQDVALRCDPISGHVSLFWYQQALGQGPEFLTYFQNEAQLDKSGLPSDRFFAERPEGSVSTLKIQRTQQEDSAVYLCASSLGLTGVNEQYFGPGTRLTVT.

The J gene is TRBJ1-2, the V gene TRBV5-4, with 7 bases fitting TRBD1. After removal of 4 bases from V and 5 bases from J, the junction contained 11 bases not matched to a gene. This CDR3 spans 15 amino acids. Germline V lookup: CDR1 SGHNT, CDR2 YYREEE (reference sequence). In DNA, the CDR3 is TGTGCCAGCAGCGGTACCACAGGGGTCCAATATGGCTACACCTTC. Translation: CASSGTTGVQYGYTF. The variable domain in full, with the rest retrieved from reference TRBV5-4 and TRBJ1-2, is ETGVTQSPTHLIKTRGQQVTLRCSSQSGHNTVSWYQQALGQGPQFIFQYYREEENGRGNFPPRFSGLQFPNYSSELNVNALELDDSALYLCASSGTTGVQYGYTFGSGTRLTVV.

By sample fraction, this clone is medium-sized. DNA of the CDR3: TGTGCCAGCAGTGAAGCGCTATGGCAGGGGGATGAAGCTTTCTTT. This sequence encodes CASSEALWQGDEAFF. V and J are TRBV6-1 and TRBJ1-1; 7 nucleotides match TRBD1. CDR1 is MNHNS, CDR2 SASEGT, per germline. Losses at the gene ends were 0 bases for V and 7 bases for J; bases not matched to a gene: 8. The CDR3 contains 15 residues.

V usage is TRBV25-1 and J usage is TRBJ1-2; D is unresolved. V was pared by 2 bases and J by 8 bases, with 15 bases between. This CDR3 region has 14 residues. Germline CDR1 and CDR2: MGHDK and SYGVNS. CDR3: CASSEPGETRGYTF. The CDR3 DNA follows: TGTGCCAGCAGTGAACCGGGAGAAACGCGAGGCTACACCTTC.

The genes are TRBV6-1 and TRBJ2-5; 9 bases fit TRBD2. Germline V gene sequence: CDR1 MNHNS, CDR2 SASEGT. The CDR3 runs 14 residues. Losses at the gene ends were 8 bases for V and 13 bases for J; bases not matched to a gene: 17. CDR3 residues: CASAREGSGGRMYF. Written as DNA, the CDR3 is TGTGCCAGCGCGCGGGAGGGTAGCGGGGGACGGATGTACTTC.

The rearrangement joins TRBV5-1 to TRBJ2-7; D is perhaps TRBD1 (6 bases). The CDR3 is made up of 13 amino acids. The V gene's germline CDR1 is SGHRS and CDR2 YFSETQ. Trimming took 7 bases from V and 3 from J, leaving 14 bases between them. CDR3 amino acids: CASSSSDSYEQYF. Written as DNA, the CDR3 is TGCGCCAGCTCATCTTCGGACAGCTACGAGCAGTACTTC.

The sample holds one count of this clone. V gene TRBV5-1 combines with J gene TRBJ1-4; 7 positions match TRBD1. CDR1 is SGHRS, CDR2 YFSETQ, per germline. V shed 0 bases and J 4 bases; nucleotides not matched to a gene: 3. CDR3 length equals 15 residues. CDR3 sequence (DNA): TGCGCCAGCAGCTTGGAGAGGGGGCTTAATGAAAAACTGTTTTTT. Its translation: CASSLERGLNEKLFF.

The chain uses TRBV11-2 and TRBJ1-1; D might be TRBD1 (5 bases). The germline gives CDR1 SGHAT, CDR2 FQNNGV. Trimming removed 1 base at V and 8 bases at J, with 11 bases between. This CDR3 is built from 13 residues. CDR3 sequence (DNA): TGTGCCAGCAGCTTAGTGGGGCAGGGAGAAGCTTTCTTT. Residues: CASSLVGQGEAFF.

This chain joins TRBV9 and TRBJ2-1, with TRBD2 matching 11 bases. In germline, CDR1 is SGDLS, CDR2 YYNGEE. V lost 1 base to trimming and J lost 5 bases; unmatched junction nucleotides: 2. CDR3 length: 15 amino acids. As DNA, the CDR3 is TGTGCCAGCAGCGTAACTAGCGGGAGTCACAATGAGCAGTTCTTC. This translates into CASSVTSGSHNEQFF.

This clone was detected only a few times. The chain is built from TRBV5-1 and TRBJ2-1; no firm D call. V lost 0 bases and J 0 bases, leaving 10 bases between the germline ends. CDR1 is SGHRS and CDR2 is YFSETQ in the germline V gene. This CDR3 is built from 16 residues. The CDR3 sequence: CASSLDPPSSYNEQFF. The DNA for the CDR3 is TGCGCCAGCAGCTTGGACCCGCCGAGCTCCTACAATGAGCAGTTCTTC.

V and J are TRBV28 and TRBJ2-5; a possible D gene is TRBD2 (5 bases). The J call is in doubt because the DNA end fits TRBJ2-7 better. Germline V lookup: CDR1 MDHEN, CDR2 SYDVKM. CDR3 length: 16 amino acids. CDR3 DNA sequence: TGTGCCAGCAGCTCGACTACAGCTAACCACTCCTACGAGCAGTACTTC. Its protein is CASSSTTANHSYEQYF.

The gene calls are TRBV7-9 and TRBJ2-7; no firm D call. CDR3 size: 13 residues. Germline CDR1 is SEHNR and CDR2 is FQNEAQ (reference sequence). V lost 5 bases and J 2 bases, leaving 10 bases between the germline ends. Here the CDR3 reads CASSPRLTYEQYF. CDR3 DNA: TGTGCCAGCAGCCCCCGACTCACCTACGAGCAGTACTTC.

In its sample, this clone was seen a few times. The chain couples TRBV5-1 to TRBJ1-1; D is possibly TRBD1 (5 bases). V was pared by 2 bases and J by 3 bases, with 11 bases between. The CDR3 runs 14 residues. The germline V gene encodes CDR1 SGHRS and CDR2 YFSETQ. DNA for the CDR3: TGCGCCAGCAGCTTCTCGATGGGGGACACTGAAGCTTTCTTT. This gives the protein CASSFSMGDTEAFF.

This rearrangement joins TRBV6-1 to TRBJ2-7; D may correspond to TRBD1 or TRBD2 (5 bases each). In germline, CDR1 is MNHNS, CDR2 SASEGT. V was cut by 1 base and J by 7 bases, with 11 bases left in between. This CDR3 is built from 13 residues. The CDR3 DNA sequence: TGTGCCAGCAGTGAAGGGGGGATTTCAGAGCAGTACTTC. Translated, it gives CASSEGGISEQYF.

The genes are TRBV2 and TRBJ1-2; 7 nucleotides agree with TRBD1. This CDR3 region has 13 residues. The junction had 5 bases not matched to a gene; V was cut back by 7 bases and J by 3 bases. CDR1 is SNHLY and CDR2 is FYNNEI in the germline V gene. CDR3 protein: CASTTDRDYGYTF. The CDR3 bases are TGTGCCAGCACCACCGACAGGGACTATGGCTACACCTTC.

This chain joins TRBV5-1 and TRBJ1-3; TRBD1 aligns across 9 bases. This CDR3 region has 17 residues. V lost 0 bases, J lost 0 bases, and 4 bases stayed unmatched. Germline V lookup: CDR1 SGHRS, CDR2 YFSETQ. The CDR3 coding sequence is TGCGCCAGCAGCTTGGACAGGGGGCTAAACTCTGGAAACACCATATATTTT. This sequence encodes CASSLDRGLNSGNTIYF.